Described below is a single T cell receptor beta chain sequence and its context. Its recognized antigen is unknown. Base qualities were left out, and no much larger clone turns up one base away. V is pared back by 6 bases and J by 5 bases, with 10 bases lying between the germline termini. CDR3 length: 12 amino acids, cysteine to phenylalanine. Only the CDR3 portion is preserved as DNA: 36 bases, with reading frame beginning at the first base. CDR1 and CDR2 were assigned from the germline V gene as MDHEN and SYDVKM. The sample comes from a study of control samples from healthy donors and cancer patients (dated by TCRdb to 2020 to 2021). Receptor libraries were prepared by the immunoSEQ multiplex PCR assay. Here the immuneACCESS table is served through TCRdb, limited to in-frame sequences with V and J called. Missing clones are a known gap in these copies; in checked studies unresolved V genes cover under half, and the rest lacks a known reason. The sample records 150,000 to 200,000 clones, about 92% of which are singletons. The top ten hold 1.3% to 1.5% of the sample.

Sequencing was carried out using blood. This TCR derives from a man between 25 and 39 years old in good health. Recombination linked TRBV28 to TRBJ1-1; TRBD1 might be the D gene, on 5 matching bases. Read as DNA, the sequence is TGTGCCAGCAGGGGGGGAAGGACTGAAGCTTTCTTT. This encodes CASRGGRTEAFF. When the CDR3 is completed using the reference TRBV28 and TRBJ1-1 genes on either side, the full variable domain is DVKVTQSSRYLVKRTGEKVFLECVQDMDHENMFWYRQDPGLGLRLIYFSYDVKMKEKGDIPEGYSVSREKKERFSLILESASTNQTSMYLCASRGGRTEAFFGQGTRLTVV.